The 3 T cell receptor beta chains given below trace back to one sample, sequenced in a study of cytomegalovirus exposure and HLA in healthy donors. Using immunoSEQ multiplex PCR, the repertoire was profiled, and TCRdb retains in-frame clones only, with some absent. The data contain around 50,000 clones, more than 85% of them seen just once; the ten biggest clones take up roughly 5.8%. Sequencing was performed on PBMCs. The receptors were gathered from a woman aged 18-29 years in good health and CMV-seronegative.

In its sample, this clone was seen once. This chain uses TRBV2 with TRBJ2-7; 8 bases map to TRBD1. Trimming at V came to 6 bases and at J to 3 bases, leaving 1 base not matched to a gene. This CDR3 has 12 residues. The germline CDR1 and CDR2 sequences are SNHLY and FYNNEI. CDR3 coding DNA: TGTGCCAGCAGGGACAGGGTCTACGAGCAGTACTTC. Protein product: CASRDRVYEQYF. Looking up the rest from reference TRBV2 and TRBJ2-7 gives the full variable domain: EPEVTQTPSHQVTQMGQEVILRCVPISNHLYFYWYRQILGQKVEFLVSFYNNEISEKSEIFDDQFSVERPDGSNFTLKIRSTKLEDSAMYFCASRDRVYEQYFGPGTRLTVT.

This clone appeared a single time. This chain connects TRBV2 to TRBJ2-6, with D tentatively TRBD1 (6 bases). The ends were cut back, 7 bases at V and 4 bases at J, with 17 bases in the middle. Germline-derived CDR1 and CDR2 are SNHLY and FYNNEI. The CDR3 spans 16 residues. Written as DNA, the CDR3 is TGTGCCAGCACCAAGAAAGGAGGACAGGGGGCCAACGTCCTGACTTTC. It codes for CASTKKGGQGANVLTF. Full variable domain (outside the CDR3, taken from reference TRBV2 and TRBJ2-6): EPEVTQTPSHQVTQMGQEVILRCVPISNHLYFYWYRQILGQKVEFLVSFYNNEISEKSEIFDDQFSVERPDGSNFTLKIRSTKLEDSAMYFCASTKKGGQGANVLTFGAGSRLTVL.

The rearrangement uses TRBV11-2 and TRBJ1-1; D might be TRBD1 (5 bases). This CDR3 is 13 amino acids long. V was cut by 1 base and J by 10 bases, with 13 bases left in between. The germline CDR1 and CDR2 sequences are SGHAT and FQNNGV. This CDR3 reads CASSLGGSFGAFF. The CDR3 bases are TGTGCCAGCAGCTTAGGGGGCTCTTTTGGAGCTTTCTTT. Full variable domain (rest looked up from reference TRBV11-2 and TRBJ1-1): EAGVAQSPRYKIIEKRQSVAFWCNPISGHATLYWYQQILGQGPKLLIQFQNNGVVDDSQLPKDRFSAERLKGVDSTLKIQPAKLEDSAVYLCASSLGGSFGAFFGQGTRLTVV.